This TCR beta chain is from a study of sequential checkpoint blockade in melanoma. Turning to the study itself: First-line arms were nivolumab then ipilimumab, or the reverse, randomized 1:1.

The assay was immunoSEQ multiplex PCR, and TCRdb's table has in-frame clones only and misses some. The sample holds fewer than 10,000 clones, 90% seen once. Treatment meaning: randomized to nivolumab then ipilimumab (arm A) or the reverse (arm B). DNA-damaging chemotherapy had not been given to any patient beforehand. V gave up 5 bases and J gave up 4 bases; unmatched junction bases: 3. The CDR3 extends over 14 amino acids. CDR1 and CDR2 from the germline V gene are LNHDA and SQIVND (reference sequence). This sequence joins TRBV19 and TRBJ1-1; 11 nucleotides match TRBD1. Specimen: CD8+ T cells sorted from blood (inferred from file names), collected from a patient given nivolumab and ipilimumab in sequence. This TCR was recovered from a human donor with melanoma. This chain's CDR3 is CASSLGTGGTEAFF. CDR3 nucleotides: TGTGCCAGTAGTCTCGGGACAGGGGGCACTGAAGCTTTCTTT.